The 7 T cell receptor beta chains given below trace back to one sample, sequenced in a study of Graves' ophthalmopathy and Graves' hyperthyroidism. The TCR beta CDR3 regions underwent amplification from RNA transcripts. HTBI primers served in a first-round RT-PCR, which a second-round multiplex PCR followed. TCRdb re-called the multiplex PCR reads through MiXCR, storing one row per CDR3 protein. The sample lists over a million distinct CDR3 sequences; about 40% were seen once. Material for sequencing was peripheral blood or thyroid tissue (not recorded which). These receptors were taken from an adult man with Graves' hyperthyroidism.

This clonotype was counted between two and nine times. This chain uses TRBV4-1 with TRBJ2-6, with D maybe TRBD1 (6 bases). Trimming stripped 1 base from V and 0 bases from J, with 13 bases between. Germline CDR1 and CDR2: MGHRA and YSYEKL. This CDR3 spans 18 amino acids. The CDR3 sequence: CASSQVALQGSGANVLTF. In DNA form, the CDR3 reads TGCGCCAGCAGCCAAGTCGCCCTACAGGGCTCTGGGGCCAACGTCCTGACTTTC.

This clonotype was seen once. The CDR3 end shows no conserved phenylalanine or tryptophan, and so a read error is likely. The V call is TRBV28, the J call TRBJ1-1; no reliable D call. Trimming stripped 6 bases from V and 2 bases from J, with 7 bases between. The CDR3 consists of 12 residues. CDR1 is MDHEN and CDR2 is SYDVKM in the germline V gene. The CDR3 DNA reads TGTGCCAGCAGGGTTTTCAACACTGAAGCTTTCTAT. Translation: CASRVFNTEAFY.

This clonotype was observed many times. The chain uses TRBV7-9 and TRBJ2-5; unclear D gene. There are 14 residues in the CDR3. In germline, CDR1 is SEHNR, CDR2 FQNEAQ (reference sequence). The V gene lost 1 base and the J gene lost 0 bases, with 6 bases spanning the gap. This CDR3 is CASSLGLHQETQYF. The CDR3 DNA is TGTGCCAGCAGCTTAGGCCTCCACCAAGAGACCCAGTACTTC. The full variable domain, rest sourced from reference TRBV7-9 and TRBJ2-5, is DTGVSQNPRHKITKRGQNVTFRCDPISEHNRLYWYRQTLGQGPEFLTYFQNEAQLEKSRLLSDRFSAERPKGSFSTLEIQRTEQGDSAMYLCASSLGLHQETQYFGPGTRLLVL.

This clonotype was recorded many times. V usage is TRBV19 and J usage is TRBJ1-5; 7 bases match TRBD1. The V gene end was trimmed by 7 bases and the J gene end by 5 bases; junction bases not matched to a gene: 5. Germline CDR1 is LNHDA and CDR2 is SQIVND (reference sequence). The CDR3 length is 13 residues. The CDR3 protein is CASKGTEYQPQHF. In DNA form, the CDR3 reads TGTGCCAGTAAGGGGACAGAATATCAGCCCCAGCATTTT. Based on the CDR3 plus reference TRBV19 and TRBJ1-5, the full variable domain is DGGITQSPKYLFRKEGQNVTLSCEQNLNHDAMYWYRQDPGQGLRLIYYSQIVNDFQKGDIAEGYSVSREKKESFPLTVTSAQKNPTAFYLCASKGTEYQPQHFGDGTRLSIL.

This chain joins TRBV5-6 and TRBJ2-7; 10 bases are a match to TRBD2. Looked up from germline, CDR1 is SGHDT and CDR2 is YYEEEE. Trimming at V came to 1 base and at J to 6 bases, leaving 4 bases not matched to a gene. This CDR3 has 14 residues. The CDR3 sequence: CASSLLAGVLEQYF. The CDR3 DNA sequence: TGTGCCAGCAGCTTGCTAGCGGGAGTGCTCGAGCAGTACTTC.

Remarks on this clonotype: Given a much more abundant clone one base away, this may be a read error. The V gene is TRBV7-2, the J gene TRBJ1-1; the D gene is possibly TRBD1 (5 bases). Trimming removed 4 bases from V and 0 bases from J, with 9 bases in between. The CDR3 length is 14 residues. Germline V CDR1 and CDR2: SGHTA, FQGNSA. CDR3 sequence: CASSWTPMNTEAFF. In DNA, the CDR3 is TGTGCCAGCAGCTGGACACCTATGAACACTGAAGCTTTCTTT.

This clonotype was seen ten or more times. The CDR3 protein is CASSLAWGKETQYF. Written as DNA, the CDR3 is TGTGCCAGCAGCTTAGCCTGGGGGAAGGAGACCCAGTACTTC. The chain couples TRBV7-2 to TRBJ2-5; D may match TRBD1 or TRBD2 (5 bases each). This CDR3 spans 14 amino acids. Germline lookup yields CDR1 SGHTA and CDR2 FQGNSA. Trimming removed 0 bases at V and 5 bases at J, with 10 bases between.